This TCR beta chain was documented in a study of blood T cell repertoires in COVID-19. Method: immunoSEQ multiplex PCR; TCRdb's copy keeps in-frame clones and lacks some. The data contain under 400,000 clones, roughly nine tenths of them singletons. Followed over time, Seattle patients had been enrolled while infection was active. There are 14 residues in the CDR3. Germline CDR1 is SGHVS and CDR2 is FQNEAQ. The germline V and J ends were trimmed by 0 bases and 2 bases, with 8 bases remaining between them. J is TRBJ2-7 and V is TRBV7-8; the D is unclear. What was sequenced was peripheral blood. The sequence derives from a woman aged 55-70 years with COVID-19, enrolled during active disease. CDR3 in amino acids: CASSLALSAYEQYF. In DNA form, the CDR3 reads TGTGCCAGCAGCTTAGCTCTTTCTGCCTACGAGCAGTACTTC.